A selection of T cell receptor beta chains follows, all from one sample in a study of monozygotic twins with cystic fibrosis. Using immunoSEQ multiplex PCR, the repertoire was profiled, and TCRdb retains in-frame clones only, with some absent. The profile shows about 32,000 clones, 92% of them singletons. Sequenced input: blood. The receptors originated from a girl between 2 and 10 years old with cystic fibrosis. CDR3s leave out the opening cysteine and the closing phenylalanine or tryptophan.

J gene: TRBJ2-7; V gene: TRBV5-1; CDR3 protein: ASSPDGGGYEQY
J gene: TRBJ1-2; V gene: TRBV6-5; CDR3 protein: ASSYSAGPYGYT
J gene: TRBJ1-2; V gene: TRBV7-9; CDR3 protein: AIRTGVDGYGYT
J gene: TRBJ1-2; V gene: TRBV19; CDR3 protein: ASTRGQQANYGYT
J gene: TRBJ1-1; V gene: TRBV6-4; CDR3 protein: ASSLDRVTEAF
J gene: TRBJ2-3; V gene: TRBV15; CDR3 protein: ATSREREPDTQY
J gene: TRBJ2-2; V gene: TRBV19; CDR3 protein: ASRGGANTGELF
J gene: TRBJ1-6; V gene: TRBV25-1; CDR3 protein: ASSDWVGAREPLH
J gene: TRBJ1-3; V gene: TRBV7-9; CDR3 protein: ASSLAGAGNTIY
J gene: TRBJ2-3; V gene: TRBV7-9; CDR3 protein: ASSFPSGTSTDTQY
J gene: TRBJ2-5; V gene: TRBV4-3; CDR3 protein: ASSQDRETQY
J gene: TRBJ2-7; V gene: TRBV29-1; CDR3 protein: SVPQGTEQY
J gene: TRBJ1-4; V gene: TRBV27; CDR3 protein: ASSLLGRGIEKLF
J gene: TRBJ1-2; V gene: TRBV19; CDR3 protein: ASRPGQGAYGYT